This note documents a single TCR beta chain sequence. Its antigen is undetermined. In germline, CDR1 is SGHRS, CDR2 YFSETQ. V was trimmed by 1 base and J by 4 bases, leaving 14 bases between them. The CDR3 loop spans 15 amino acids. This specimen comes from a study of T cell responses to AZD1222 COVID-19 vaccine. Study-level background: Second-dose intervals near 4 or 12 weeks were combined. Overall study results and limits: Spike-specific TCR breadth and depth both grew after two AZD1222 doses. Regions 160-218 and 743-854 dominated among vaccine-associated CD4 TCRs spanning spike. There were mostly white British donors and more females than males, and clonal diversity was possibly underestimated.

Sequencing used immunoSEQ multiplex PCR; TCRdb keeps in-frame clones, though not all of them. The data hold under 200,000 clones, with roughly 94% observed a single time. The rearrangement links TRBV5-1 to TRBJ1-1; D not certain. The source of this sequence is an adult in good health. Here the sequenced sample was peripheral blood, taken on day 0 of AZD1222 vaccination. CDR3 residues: CASSLSSARGTEAFF. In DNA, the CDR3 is TGCGCCAGCAGCTTGTCGTCAGCCCGGGGCACTGAAGCTTTCTTT.